Below, 2 T cell receptor beta chains from the same sample are listed, as sequenced in a study of cytomegalovirus exposure and HLA in healthy donors. Vbeta (60) and Jbeta (13) primers were used in the PCR. The method was immunoSEQ multiplex PCR; TCRdb's version includes in-frame clones alone and lacks a portion of them. In the table there are 150,000 or so clones, more than 65% of which are singletons. Sequenced input: PBMCs. These receptors all come from a man aged 50 or older in good health and CMV-seropositive.

The rearrangement uses TRBV5-1 and TRBJ2-2; 12 positions match TRBD2. From germline, CDR1 is SGHRS and CDR2 YFSETQ. Trimming took 3 bases from V and 6 from J; bases not matched to a gene: 6. The CDR3 contains 16 residues. CDR3 DNA sequence: TGCGCCAGCAGCTCCAGACTAGCGGGAGACTCCGGGGAGCTGTTTTTT. Translated, it gives CASSSRLAGDSGELFF.

The genes are TRBV27 and TRBJ1-5, with D possibly matching TRBD1 (6 bases). The length of the CDR3 is 13 residues. The V gene's germline CDR1 is MNHEY and CDR2 SMNVEV (reference sequence). V was trimmed by 4 bases and J by 4 bases, leaving 8 bases between them. CDR3: CASSWDKNQPQHF. The CDR3, as DNA: TGTGCCAGCAGTTGGGACAAAAATCAGCCCCAGCATTTT.